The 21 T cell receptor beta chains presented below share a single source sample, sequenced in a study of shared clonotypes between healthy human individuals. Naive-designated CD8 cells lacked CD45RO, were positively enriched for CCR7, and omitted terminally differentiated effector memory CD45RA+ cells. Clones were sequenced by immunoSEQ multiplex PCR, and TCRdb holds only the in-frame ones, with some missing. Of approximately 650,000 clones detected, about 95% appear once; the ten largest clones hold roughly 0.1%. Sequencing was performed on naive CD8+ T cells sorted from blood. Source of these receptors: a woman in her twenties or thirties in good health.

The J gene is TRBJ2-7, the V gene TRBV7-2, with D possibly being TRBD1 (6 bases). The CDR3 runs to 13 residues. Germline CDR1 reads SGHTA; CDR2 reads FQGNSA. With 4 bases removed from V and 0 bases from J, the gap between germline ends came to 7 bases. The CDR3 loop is CASSWTVSYEQYF. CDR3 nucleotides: TGTGCCAGCAGCTGGACAGTCTCCTACGAGCAGTACTTC. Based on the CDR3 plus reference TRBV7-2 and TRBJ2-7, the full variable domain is GAGVSQSPSNKVTEKGKDVELRCDPISGHTALYWYRQSLGQGLEFLIYFQGNSAPDKSGLPSDRFSAERTGGSVSTLTIQRTQQEDSAVYLCASSWTVSYEQYFGPGTRLTVT.

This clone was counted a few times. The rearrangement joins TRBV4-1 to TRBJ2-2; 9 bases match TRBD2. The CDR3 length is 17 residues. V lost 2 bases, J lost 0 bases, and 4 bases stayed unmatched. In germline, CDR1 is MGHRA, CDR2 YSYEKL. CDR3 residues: CASSQSSSGANTGELFF. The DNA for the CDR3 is TGCGCCAGCAGCCAATCCTCTAGCGGGGCGAACACCGGGGAGCTGTTTTTT.

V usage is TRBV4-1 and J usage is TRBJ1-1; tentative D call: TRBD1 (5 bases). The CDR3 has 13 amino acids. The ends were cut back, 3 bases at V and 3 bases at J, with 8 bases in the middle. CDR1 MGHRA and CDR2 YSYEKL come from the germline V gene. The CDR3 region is CASSQIGDTEAFF. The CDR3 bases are TGCGCCAGCAGCCAGATAGGGGACACTGAAGCTTTCTTT.

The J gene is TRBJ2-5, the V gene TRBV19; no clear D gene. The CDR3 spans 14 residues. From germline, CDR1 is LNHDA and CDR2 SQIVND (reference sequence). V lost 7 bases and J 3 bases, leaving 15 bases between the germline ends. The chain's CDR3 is CASTPGQQEETQYF. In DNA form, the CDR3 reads TGTGCCAGTACCCCGGGTCAGCAGGAAGAGACCCAGTACTTC.

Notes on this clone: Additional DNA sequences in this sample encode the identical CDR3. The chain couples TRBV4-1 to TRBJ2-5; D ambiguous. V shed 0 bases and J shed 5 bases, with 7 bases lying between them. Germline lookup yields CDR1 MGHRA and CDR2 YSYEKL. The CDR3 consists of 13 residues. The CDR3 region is CASSQDMEETQYF. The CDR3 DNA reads TGCGCCAGCAGCCAAGATATGGAGGAGACCCAGTACTTC.

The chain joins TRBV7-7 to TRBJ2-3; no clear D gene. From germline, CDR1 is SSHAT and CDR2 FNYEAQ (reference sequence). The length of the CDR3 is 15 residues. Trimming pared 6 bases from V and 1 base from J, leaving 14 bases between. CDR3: CASSPTRNRTDTQYF. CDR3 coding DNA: TGTGCCAGCAGTCCCACCCGAAACCGCACAGATACGCAGTATTTT.

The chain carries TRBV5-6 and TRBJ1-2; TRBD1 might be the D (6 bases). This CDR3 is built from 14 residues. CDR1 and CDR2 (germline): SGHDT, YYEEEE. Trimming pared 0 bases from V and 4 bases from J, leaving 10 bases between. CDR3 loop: CASSLDRARYGYTF. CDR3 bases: TGTGCCAGCAGCTTGGACAGGGCACGCTATGGCTACACCTTC.

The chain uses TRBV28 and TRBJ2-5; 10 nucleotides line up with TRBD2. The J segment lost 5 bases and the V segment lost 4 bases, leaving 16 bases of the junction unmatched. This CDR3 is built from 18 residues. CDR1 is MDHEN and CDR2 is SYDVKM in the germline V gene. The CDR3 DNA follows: TGTGCCAGCAGTTCCGCCAAAATAGCGGGAGGTCCTCCGGAGACCCAGTACTTC. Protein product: CASSSAKIAGGPPETQYF.

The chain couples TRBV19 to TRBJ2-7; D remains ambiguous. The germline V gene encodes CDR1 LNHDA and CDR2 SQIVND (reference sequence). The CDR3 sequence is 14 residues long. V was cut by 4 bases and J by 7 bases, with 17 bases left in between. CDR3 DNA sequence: TGTGCCAGTAGTAAAAAATATAGCTCTTGGGAGCAGTACTTC. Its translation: CASSKKYSSWEQYF.

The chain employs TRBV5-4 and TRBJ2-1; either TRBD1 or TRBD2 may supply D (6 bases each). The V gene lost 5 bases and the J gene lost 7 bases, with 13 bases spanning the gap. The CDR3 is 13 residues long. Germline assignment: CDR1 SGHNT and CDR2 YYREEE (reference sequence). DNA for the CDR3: TGTGCCAGCAGTTGGGGGGCGGGGAATGAGCAGTTCTTC. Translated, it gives CASSWGAGNEQFF. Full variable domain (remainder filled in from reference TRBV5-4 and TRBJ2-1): ETGVTQSPTHLIKTRGQQVTLRCSSQSGHNTVSWYQQALGQGPQFIFQYYREEENGRGNFPPRFSGLQFPNYSSELNVNALELDDSALYLCASSWGAGNEQFFGPGTRLTVL.

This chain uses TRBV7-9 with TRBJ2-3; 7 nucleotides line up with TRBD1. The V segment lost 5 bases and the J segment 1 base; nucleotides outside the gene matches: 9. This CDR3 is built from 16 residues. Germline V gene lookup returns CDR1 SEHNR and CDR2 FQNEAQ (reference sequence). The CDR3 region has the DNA TGTGCCAGCAGCCCTGGCCTTGGACAGGGCACAGATACGCAGTATTTT. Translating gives CASSPGLGQGTDTQYF.

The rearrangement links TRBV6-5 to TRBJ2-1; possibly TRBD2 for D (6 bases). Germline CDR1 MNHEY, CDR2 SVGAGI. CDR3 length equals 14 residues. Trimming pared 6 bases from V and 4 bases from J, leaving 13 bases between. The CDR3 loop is CASSDGSKYNEQFF. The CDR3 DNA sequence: TGTGCCAGCAGCGACGGGAGCAAATACAATGAGCAGTTCTTC.

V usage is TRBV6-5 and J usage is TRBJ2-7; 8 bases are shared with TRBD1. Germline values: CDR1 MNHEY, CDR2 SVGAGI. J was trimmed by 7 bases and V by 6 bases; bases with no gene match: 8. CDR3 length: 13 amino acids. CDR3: CASRQTGEEEQYF. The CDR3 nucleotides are TGTGCCAGCAGACAGACAGGGGAGGAGGAGCAGTACTTC.

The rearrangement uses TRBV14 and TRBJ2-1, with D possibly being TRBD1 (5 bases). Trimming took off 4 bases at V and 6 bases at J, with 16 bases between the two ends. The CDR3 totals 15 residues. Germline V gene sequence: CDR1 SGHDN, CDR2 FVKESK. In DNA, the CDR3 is TGTGCCAGCAGCCCATTGATGGGGCCGGGCAATGAGCAGTTCTTC. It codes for CASSPLMGPGNEQFF.

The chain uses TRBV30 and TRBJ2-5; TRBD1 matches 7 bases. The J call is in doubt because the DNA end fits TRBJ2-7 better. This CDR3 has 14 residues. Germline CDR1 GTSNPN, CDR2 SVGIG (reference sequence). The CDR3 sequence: CAWSVGTASYEQYF. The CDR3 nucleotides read TGTGCCTGGAGTGTAGGGACAGCTTCCTACGAGCAGTACTTC.

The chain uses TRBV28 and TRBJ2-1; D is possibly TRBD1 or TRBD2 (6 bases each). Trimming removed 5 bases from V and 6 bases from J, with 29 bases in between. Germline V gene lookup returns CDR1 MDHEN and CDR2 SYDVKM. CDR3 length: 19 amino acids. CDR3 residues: CASSPYPSRGRLGGNEQFF. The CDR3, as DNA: TGTGCCAGCAGTCCCTACCCTTCAAGGGGTAGACTAGGGGGCAATGAGCAGTTCTTC.

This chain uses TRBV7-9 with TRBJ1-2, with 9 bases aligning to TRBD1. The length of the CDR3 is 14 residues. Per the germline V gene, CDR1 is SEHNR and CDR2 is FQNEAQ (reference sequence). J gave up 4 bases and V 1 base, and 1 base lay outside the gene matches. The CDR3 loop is CASSLGDRVYGYTF. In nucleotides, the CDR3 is TGTGCCAGCAGCTTAGGGGACAGGGTCTATGGCTACACCTTC.

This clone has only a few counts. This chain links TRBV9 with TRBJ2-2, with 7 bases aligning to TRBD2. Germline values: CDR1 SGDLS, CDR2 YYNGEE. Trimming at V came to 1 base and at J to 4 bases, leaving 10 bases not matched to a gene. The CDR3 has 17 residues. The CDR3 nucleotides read TGTGCCAGCAGCGTATCGCCCGGGGACTACGGCACCGGGGAGCTGTTTTTT. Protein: CASSVSPGDYGTGELFF.

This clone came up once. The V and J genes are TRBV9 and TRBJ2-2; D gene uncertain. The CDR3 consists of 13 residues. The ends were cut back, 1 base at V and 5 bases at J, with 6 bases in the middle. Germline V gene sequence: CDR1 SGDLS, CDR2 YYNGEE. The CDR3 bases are TGTGCCAGCAGCGTATCCCTTACCGGGGAGCTGTTTTTT. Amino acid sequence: CASSVSLTGELFF.

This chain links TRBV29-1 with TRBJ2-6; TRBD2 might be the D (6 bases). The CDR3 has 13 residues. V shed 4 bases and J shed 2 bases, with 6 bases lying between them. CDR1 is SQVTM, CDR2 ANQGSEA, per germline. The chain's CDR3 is CSVAGAGANVLTF. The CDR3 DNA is TGCAGCGTTGCGGGAGCTGGGGCCAACGTCCTGACTTTC. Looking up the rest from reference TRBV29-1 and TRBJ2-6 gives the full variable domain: SAVISQKPSRDICQRGTSLTIQCQVDSQVTMMFWYRQQPGQSLTLIATANQGSEATYESGFVIDKFPISRPNLTFSTLTVSNMSPEDSSIYLCSVAGAGANVLTFGAGSRLTVL.

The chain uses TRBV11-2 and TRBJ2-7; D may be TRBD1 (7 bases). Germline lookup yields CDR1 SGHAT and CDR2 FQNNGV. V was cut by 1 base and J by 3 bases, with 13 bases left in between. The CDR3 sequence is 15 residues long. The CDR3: CASSLAAGGIYEQYF. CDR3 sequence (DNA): TGTGCCAGCAGCTTAGCTGCAGGGGGGATCTACGAGCAGTACTTC.